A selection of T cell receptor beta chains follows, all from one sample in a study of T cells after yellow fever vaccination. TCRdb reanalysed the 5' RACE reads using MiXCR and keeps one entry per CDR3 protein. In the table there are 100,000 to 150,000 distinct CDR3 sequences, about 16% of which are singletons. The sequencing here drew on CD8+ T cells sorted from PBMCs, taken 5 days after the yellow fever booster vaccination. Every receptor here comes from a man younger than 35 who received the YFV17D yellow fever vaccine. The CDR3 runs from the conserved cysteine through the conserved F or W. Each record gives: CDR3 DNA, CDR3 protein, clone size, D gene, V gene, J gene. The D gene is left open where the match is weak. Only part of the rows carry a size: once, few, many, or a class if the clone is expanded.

TGCAGCGCCGTCCCAGGGTGGGCTGAAGCTTTCTTT	CSAVPGWAEAFF	few	NA	TRBV29-1	TRBJ1-1
TGTGCCAGTAGTATAGGGACAGGGGCCTACAATGAGCAGTTCTTC	CASSIGTGAYNEQFF	few	TRBD1	TRBV19	TRBJ2-1
TGTGCCAGCAGCCTTCGTGGGGGACTCTATGGCTACACCTTC	CASSLRGGLYGYTF	few	NA	TRBV3-1	TRBJ1-2
TGTGCCAGCAGCCAGAGCGGCATTGGGACAGGATACACCTTC	CASSQSGIGTGYTF	few	TRBD1	TRBV7-2	TRBJ1-2
TGTGCCAGCAGTTTAGCCCCGGGGGATGAGCAGTTCTTC	CASSLAPGDEQFF	NA	NA	TRBV12-3/TRBV12-4	TRBJ2-1
TGTGCCAGCAGCCAAGGGCAAGACTACCCGCAAGAGACCCAGTACTTC	CASSQGQDYPQETQYF	NA	NA	TRBV3-1	TRBJ2-5
TGTGCCACTTCCTATATCTCGGGACATCAGCCCCAGCATTTT	CATSYISGHQPQHF	NA	NA	TRBV19	TRBJ1-5
TGTGCCAGCAGCTTTGCGGGGGGAGGCAATGAGCAGTTCTTC	CASSFAGGGNEQFF	few	TRBD2	TRBV7-2	TRBJ2-1
TGTGCCAGCAGTCCACGCCGACAGGCGAGCAATGAGCAGTTCTTC	CASSPRRQASNEQFF	few	NA	TRBV12-3/TRBV12-4	TRBJ2-1
TGTGCCAGCAGCCGTAGCGGGGCCCGGACCGGGGAGCTGTTTTTT	CASSRSGARTGELFF	NA	TRBD2	TRBV9	TRBJ2-2
TGTGCCAGCAGTTACTCACAGGGACAAGAGACCCAGTACTTC	CASSYSQGQETQYF	NA	NA	TRBV6-5	TRBJ2-5
TGTGCCAGCAGTTTAGGACTAGCGGGGGGCCACGAGCAGTACTTC	CASSLGLAGGHEQYF	many	TRBD2	TRBV12-3/TRBV12-4	TRBJ2-7
TGTGCCAGCAGCTTAGTTGGGATCCCTGGAAACACCATATATTTT	CASSLVGIPGNTIYF	NA	NA	TRBV7-9	TRBJ1-3
TGTGCCAGCAGTGAAGAGGAACTAGCAGACTACGAGCAGTACTTC	CASSEEELADYEQYF	NA	NA	TRBV6-1	TRBJ2-7
TGTGCCAGCAGCCAAGATCAGGCCGCTGAGCAGTTCTTC	CASSQDQAAEQFF	few	NA	TRBV3-1	TRBJ2-1
TGTGCCAGCAGTTTGGCCTTGGGACACACCATATATTTT	CASSLALGHTIYF	few	NA	TRBV27	TRBJ1-3
TGCAGCGTTGAAGATTCCCCTGGGGGCTGGCAAGAGACCCAGTACTTC	CSVEDSPGGWQETQYF	NA	NA	TRBV29-1	TRBJ2-5
TGTGCCAGCACGGACTTCCCCTACCAAGAGACCCAGTACTTC	CASTDFPYQETQYF	few	NA	TRBV12-3/TRBV12-4	TRBJ2-5
TGTGCCAGCAGCCCCCGGGACAGGGGTGGCAATGAGCAGTTCTTC	CASSPRDRGGNEQFF	NA	TRBD1	TRBV3-1	TRBJ2-1
TGTGCCAGCAGCCAATACCGGACAGTTCTCTCCTACGAGCAGTACTTC	CASSQYRTVLSYEQYF	many	NA	TRBV4-2	TRBJ2-7
TGCGCCAGCAGCCAGGAGAGTGGGGGGACTGAAGCTTTCTTT	CASSQESGGTEAFF	few	NA	TRBV4-1	TRBJ1-1
TGTGCCAGCAGCTTAGACACGGCGGTTACTAACTATGGCTACACCTTC	CASSLDTAVTNYGYTF	NA	NA	TRBV7-9	TRBJ1-2
TGCGCCAGCAGCGATAACAGCGGGGGCTACAATGAGCAGTTCTTC	CASSDNSGGYNEQFF	few	TRBD2	TRBV5-1	TRBJ2-1
TGTGCCAGCAGCACGGGACAGGGGCCAAACTATGGCTACACCTTC	CASSTGQGPNYGYTF	NA	TRBD1	TRBV5-5	TRBJ1-2
TGTGCCAGCCACGGGCCCCGGACATTGAACACTGAAGCTTTCTTT	CASHGPRTLNTEAFF	NA	NA	TRBV5-6	TRBJ1-1
TGCAGCGCAATACCCGGCAGCATGAACACTGAAGCTTTCTTT	CSAIPGSMNTEAFF	few	NA	TRBV29-1	TRBJ1-1
TGCGCCAGCAGCTCTCGGGACAGCTTGAACACTGAAGCTTTCTTT	CASSSRDSLNTEAFF	NA	TRBD1	TRBV4-1	TRBJ1-1
TGTGCCAGCAGCGAGGGGGGAGGCCTTCCCTACGAGCAGTACTTC	CASSEGGGLPYEQYF	few	NA	TRBV9	TRBJ2-7
TGCAGCGTTGAGAATAATTCTTATGGCTACACCTTC	CSVENNSYGYTF	few	NA	TRBV29-1	TRBJ1-2
TGTGCCAGCAGGGCGGGACAGGGGGCCAACACCGGGGAGCTGTTTTTT	CASRAGQGANTGELFF	few	TRBD1	TRBV28	TRBJ2-2
TGTGCCAGCAGCCGCGTCGGGACAGCCTACTCGGGTGAAAAACTGTTTTTT	CASSRVGTAYSGEKLFF	NA	TRBD1	TRBV7-9	TRBJ1-4
TGCAGCGTGTGGGCAGGGACCGGGGAGCTGTTTTTT	CSVWAGTGELFF	NA	NA	TRBV29-1	TRBJ2-2
TGTGCCAGCAGCTTGGTGGCTGCCACGCAGTATTTT	CASSLVAATQYF	few	NA	TRBV5-6	TRBJ2-3
TGTGCCAGCAGTTTAGTCGGGGGGGGTTACAATGAGCAGTTCTTC	CASSLVGGGYNEQFF	NA	TRBD2	TRBV12-3/TRBV12-4	TRBJ2-1
TGTGCCAGCAGCATCGGGGGCATGGAGACCCAGTACTTC	CASSIGGMETQYF	NA	NA	TRBV7-9	TRBJ2-5
TGTGCCAGCAGCTTCGCGGGAGGTGAGCAGTTCTTC	CASSFAGGEQFF	NA	TRBD2	TRBV11-3	TRBJ2-1
TGTGCCAGCAGCCAAGTCCGGGACACCTCCTACGAGCAGTACTTC	CASSQVRDTSYEQYF	many	NA	TRBV14	TRBJ2-7
TGTGCCAGCAGTTACTCGATGGAGGGAACCGGGGAGCTGTTTTTT	CASSYSMEGTGELFF	few	NA	TRBV6-2/TRBV6-3	TRBJ2-2
TGTGCCAGCAGCCAAGAAGCAGGGGACGGGGCCAACGTCCTGACTTTC	CASSQEAGDGANVLTF	many	NA	TRBV4-2	TRBJ2-6
TGTGCCAGCACCACCCGGGAAGCAGATACGCAGTATTTT	CASTTREADTQYF	once	NA	TRBV2	TRBJ2-3
TGTGCCAGCAGTCCCCTAGCGGGGGTACATGAGCAGTTCTTC	CASSPLAGVHEQFF	few	TRBD2	TRBV27	TRBJ2-1
TGTGCCAGTAGTAGTAGTGACAGCTCCTACAATGAGCAGTTCTTC	CASSSSDSSYNEQFF	NA	NA	TRBV19	TRBJ2-1
TGCGCCAGCAGCCATACTAGCGGGGAGGCAGATACGCAGTATTTT	CASSHTSGEADTQYF	few	TRBD2	TRBV4-1	TRBJ2-3
TGTGCCAGCAGCTTTCACAGGGCCCTGATGAACACTGAAGCTTTCTTT	CASSFHRALMNTEAFF	NA	NA	TRBV11-1	TRBJ1-1
TGCGCCAGCAGCCCCGGGGATGATACGCAGTATTTT	CASSPGDDTQYF	NA	NA	TRBV4-1	TRBJ2-3
TGTGCCAGCAGCTCGTTCAATCAGCCCCAGCATTTT	CASSSFNQPQHF	few	NA	TRBV7-9	TRBJ1-5
TGTGCCAGCAGTTACTATGGACGGGGGAACACTGAAGCTTTCTTT	CASSYYGRGNTEAFF	many	NA	TRBV6-5	TRBJ1-1
TGTGCCAGCAGCTTCCGGGCTGCCCCCTACGAGCAGTACTTC	CASSFRAAPYEQYF	many	NA	TRBV7-9	TRBJ2-7